Reported below is one T cell receptor beta chain. The antigen is not known. This specimen comes from a study of shared clonotypes between healthy human individuals. Study summary: The cohort comprised a couple of women and a few men. Their ages spanned 18 to 49 years. Study-wide points: Investigators collected only blood, and repertoires in tissues likely differ.

Sequencing used immunoSEQ multiplex PCR; TCRdb keeps in-frame clones, though not all of them. The repertoire holds about 1 million clones, about 70% seen once, with about 1.5% in the top ten. Donors had no recently reported acute infections or vaccinations and were HIV-negative. Trimming removed 6 bases at V and 2 bases at J, with 10 bases between. CDR3 length: 13 residues. Looked up from germline, CDR1 is KGHSH and CDR2 is LQKENI. The sequenced sample consisted of memory CD4+ T cells sorted from blood. The subset denotes: CD45RA-negative fraction. This TCR was sampled from a man younger than 35 in good health. The rearrangement joins TRBV18 to TRBJ1-2; D possibly corresponds to TRBD1 (5 bases). The CDR3 coding sequence is TGTGCCAGCTCGCTGGACATCAACTATGGCTACACCTTC. Translation gives CASSLDINYGYTF. Variable domain in full (rest from reference TRBV18 and TRBJ1-2): NAGVMQNPRHLVRRRGQEARLRCSPMKGHSHVYWYRQLPEEGLKFMVYLQKENIIDESGMPKERFSAEFPKEGPSILRIQQVVRGDSAAYFCASSLDINYGYTFGSGTRLTVV.